The subject of this entry is one TCR beta chain. The germline V gene has CDR1 MNHNY and CDR2 SVGAGI (reference sequence). The CDR3 is 16 amino acids. The junction had 5 bases not matched to a gene; V was cut back by 0 bases and J by 3 bases. Primed by a sample-barcoded 5' primer and a J-beta primer mix, a second PCR proceeded for about 7 to 12 cycles. MiXCR, applied by TCRdb to the 5' RACE reads, yields one record per CDR3 protein. The sample holds about 1.5 million distinct CDR3 sequences; about 43% are singletons and the top ten take under 8%. The data originate from a study of blood T cells in healthy people across ages.

This sequence was found in a woman between 18 and 29 years old in good health. The V and J genes are TRBV6-6 and TRBJ2-7; 10 positions agree with TRBD1. The material sequenced was blood. The CDR3 nucleotides are TGTGCCAGCAGTTACTCGACCGGGACAGGGGACTACGAGCAGTACTTC. This codes for CASSYSTGTGDYEQYF.